The 8 T cell receptor beta chains below come from one sample, sequenced in a study of persistence of HIV-infected CD4 T cells (dated by TCRdb to 2020 to 2022). Interpreted using the paper, the treatment or condition label stands for: suppressive antiretroviral therapy. Cells were stimulated with a pool of overlapping HIV-1 Gag 15-mer peptides at around 0.91 ug per peptide per mL. Sorting of responding CD4+ T cells was based on upregulation of both CD40 ligand and CD69. The immunoSEQ hsTCRB assay version 4, run in survey mode, was used to sequence TCRbeta repertoires from genomic DNA. TCRdb retrieved this table from immuneACCESS and kept in-frame rearrangements only. Not all clones are present; in checked studies, unresolved V genes account for under half, and no reason is known for the remainder. The sample table lists around 9,900 clones, roughly 84% of them with a count of one. Clones ranked in the top ten supply 1.5% to 2% of the sample.

Antigens of these TCRs are unknown. The source was CD4+ T cells sorted from PBMCs after approximately 19-hour stimulation, collected from a patient who received antiretroviral therapy. This specimen's cell subset or site label, per the study, means: CD40L+CD69+ CD4 T cells responding to HIV-1 Gag peptides. The receptor set was obtained from an adult woman with HIV who was CMV-seropositive.

The chain uses TRBV7-2 and TRBJ1-2; D remains ambiguous. Germline CDR1 and CDR2: SGHTA and FQGNSA. Trimming removed 1 base from V and 8 bases from J, with 11 bases in between. The CDR3 has 13 residues. CDR3 in amino acids: CASSLGRDQGYTF. The CDR3 region has the DNA TGTGCCAGCAGCTTAGGCCGAGACCAGGGCTACACCTTC.

Concerning this clone: Compared with germline, one end of the junction differs, possibly owing to a read error. The chain joins TRBV6-1 to TRBJ2-4, with TRBD2 matching 7 bases. The CDR3 length is 12 residues. Germline V gene data show CDR1 as MNHNS and CDR2 as SASEGT. The DNA of the CDR3 is TGCTTGGTGGGGGGGAGCAAAAACATTCAGTACTTC. It codes for CLVGGSKNIQYF.

There are a few counts of this clone. The CDR3 region is CSVRQIGTGELFF. CDR3 nucleotides: TGCAGCGTTAGACAGATCGGAACCGGGGAGCTGTTTTTT. V and J are TRBV29-1 and TRBJ2-2; D might be TRBD1 (5 bases). V was shortened by 5 bases and J by 5 bases, with 12 bases between the two germline ends. The germline CDR1 and CDR2 sequences are SQVTM and ANQGSEA. CDR3 size: 13 residues.

The chain joins TRBV11-3 to TRBJ2-7, with TRBD2 as a possible D gene (6 bases). V lost 3 bases and J lost 3, with 12 bases in between. The CDR3 length is 14 residues. The germline V gene has CDR1 SGHNT and CDR2 YENEEA. This CDR3 reads CASSLGGGFYEQYF. The CDR3 DNA sequence: TGTGCCAGCAGCTTGGGGGGAGGCTTCTACGAGCAGTACTTC.

The rearrangement uses TRBV11-3 and TRBJ1-1, with TRBD1 matching over 7 bases. Germline trimming cut 2 bases from V and 0 bases from J; bases unmatched to any gene: 0. This CDR3 contains 14 residues. Germline CDR1 is SGHNT and CDR2 is YENEEA. Here the CDR3 DNA reads TGTGCCAGCAGCTTACAGGGGGTGAACACTGAAGCTTTCTTT. Translation gives CASSLQGVNTEAFF.

This chain joins TRBV2 and TRBJ1-1, with D perhaps TRBD1 (6 bases). The CDR3 loop spans 14 amino acids. Trimming cost V 5 bases and J 3 bases, with 13 bases left between them. CDR1 is SNHLY and CDR2 is FYNNEI in the germline V gene. The CDR3 loop is CASSKQGVDTEAFF. The CDR3 DNA reads TGTGCCAGCAGTAAACAGGGAGTGGACACTGAAGCTTTCTTT.

This clone was recorded a few times. Other nucleotide sequences in the sample specify the same CDR3. The J gene is TRBJ1-2, the V gene TRBV7-2; 8 bases agree with TRBD1. Germline V gene sequence: CDR1 SGHTA, CDR2 FQGNSA. With 4 bases clipped from V and 4 bases from J, the junction kept 11 bases outside the gene matches. The CDR3 extends over 16 amino acids. The CDR3 is CASSSDGGQATYGYTF. The DNA for the CDR3 is TGTGCCAGCAGCTCAGATGGGGGACAGGCGACCTATGGCTACACCTTC.

This rearrangement joins TRBV18 to TRBJ2-5; TRBD1 might be the D (5 bases). This CDR3 region has 14 residues. Germline CDR1 reads KGHSH; CDR2 reads LQKENI. V lost 4 bases and J lost 2, with 11 bases in between. The CDR3 is CASSQGATQETQYF. Here the CDR3 DNA reads TGTGCCAGCTCACAAGGGGCGACTCAAGAGACCCAGTACTTC.